Presented here are 20 T cell receptor beta chains from one specimen sequenced in a study of early stage breast cancer tumors. TCRdb's table, derived via immunoSEQ multiplex PCR, lists solely in-frame clones and lacks some. The data hold tens of thousands of clones, with 55% to 75% observed a single time. The sample was blood. The receptor source for this set is a person between 45 and 65 years old with breast cancer.

The V gene is TRBV11-2, the J gene TRBJ2-7; a weak D match, TRBD1 (5 bases). V shed 3 bases and J shed 6 bases, with 18 bases lying between them. The germline V gene has CDR1 SGHAT and CDR2 FQNNGV. The CDR3 is 15 residues long. The CDR3 DNA reads as TGTGCCAGCAGCTTGAAAGGTGGGCAGGGCCTCGAGCAGTACTTC. This translates into CASSLKGGQGLEQYF. Using reference TRBV11-2 and TRBJ2-7 for the parts outside the CDR3, the full variable domain is EAGVAQSPRYKIIEKRQSVAFWCNPISGHATLYWYQQILGQGPKLLIQFQNNGVVDDSQLPKDRFSAERLKGVDSTLKIQPAKLEDSAVYLCASSLKGGQGLEQYFGPGTRLTVT.

V usage is TRBV28 and J usage is TRBJ2-2; perhaps TRBD1 as D (6 bases). Looked up from germline, CDR1 is MDHEN and CDR2 is SYDVKM. The CDR3 is 14 residues long. V lost 4 bases, J lost 4 bases, and 10 bases lay in between. The CDR3 loop is CASSYTGFTGELFF. The CDR3 DNA sequence: TGTGCCAGCAGTTATACAGGGTTCACCGGGGAGCTGTTTTTT.

As concerns this clone: At the DNA level, this CDR3 is encoded by other sequences in the same sample as well. The rearrangement uses TRBV5-1 and TRBJ2-3, with 9 positions matching TRBD1. Losses at the gene ends were 5 bases for V and 0 bases for J; bases not matched to a gene: 1. The CDR3 covers 14 residues. CDR1 and CDR2 (germline): SGHRS, YFSETQ. CDR3 sequence (DNA): TGCGCCAGCAGGGACAGGGGAAGCACAGATACGCAGTATTTT. Residues: CASRDRGSTDTQYF.

The chain recombines TRBV19 with TRBJ2-6; unclear D gene. Between the trimmed V and J ends, which lost 3 bases and 0 bases, there was a span of 6 bases. The CDR3 length is 15 residues. Germline V CDR1 and CDR2: LNHDA, SQIVND (reference sequence). The CDR3 loop is CASSIGPSGANVLTF. The CDR3 nucleotides read TGTGCCAGTAGTATTGGGCCCTCTGGGGCCAACGTCCTGACTTTC.

This clone showed up just once. V is TRBV25-1 and J is TRBJ2-1; TRBD1 agrees at 10 bases. The germline V gene has CDR1 MGHDK and CDR2 SYGVNS. The CDR3 is 16 residues long. The junction had 7 bases not matched to a gene; V was cut back by 2 bases and J by 6 bases. As DNA, the CDR3 is TGTGCCAGCAGTGAACGGACAGGGGGGCCTCTCAATGAGCAGTTCTTC. Translated, it gives CASSERTGGPLNEQFF.

The chain couples TRBV6-5 to TRBJ1-2, with D perhaps TRBD1 (6 bases). The germline V gene has CDR1 MNHEY and CDR2 SVGAGI. The CDR3 totals 14 residues. With 6 bases removed from V and 0 bases from J, the gap between germline ends came to 11 bases. The CDR3 here is CASRQDRANYGYTF. The CDR3 bases are TGTGCCAGCAGACAGGACAGAGCTAACTATGGCTACACCTTC.

The sample holds one count of this clone. The chain joins TRBV2 to TRBJ1-2, with TRBD1 matching over 10 bases. Losses at the gene ends were 5 bases for V and 5 bases for J; bases not matched to a gene: 8. CDR1 and CDR2 (germline): SNHLY, FYNNEI. The CDR3 runs 15 residues. The CDR3 protein is CASSTGTGDGYGYTF. CDR3 nucleotide sequence: TGTGCCAGCAGTACCGGGACAGGGGATGGTTATGGCTACACCTTC.

The table lists this clone with a few counts. This chain links TRBV29-1 with TRBJ1-4; TRBD1 matches at 8 bases. In germline, CDR1 is SQVTM, CDR2 ANQGSEA. There are 13 residues in the CDR3. V lost 7 bases and J lost 8; bases outside the gene matches: 9. The CDR3 spells CSGGTGGGEKLFF. The CDR3 nucleotides are TGCAGCGGGGGGACAGGCGGAGGCGAAAAACTGTTTTTT.

This clone was recorded only once. The rearrangement uses TRBV15 and TRBJ1-1; tentatively, D is TRBD1 (6 bases). The V gene's germline CDR1 is LNHNV and CDR2 YYDKDF (reference sequence). V shed 0 bases and J shed 2 bases, with 10 bases lying between them. The CDR3 has 15 amino acids. The CDR3 here is CATSRDRGSNTEAFF. The CDR3, as DNA: TGTGCCACCAGCAGAGACAGGGGTTCAAACACTGAAGCTTTCTTT.

The J gene is TRBJ1-6, the V gene TRBV9; maybe TRBD1 (5 bases). V was trimmed by 0 bases and J by 10 bases, leaving 14 bases between them. The CDR3 is 15 residues long. From germline, CDR1 is SGDLS and CDR2 YYNGEE. Here the CDR3 DNA reads TGTGCCAGCAGCGTAGAGGGGAGGGTGGCCTCACCCCTCCACTTT. Translating it yields CASSVEGRVASPLHF.

This clone has only one observation. This chain links TRBV4-3 with TRBJ2-3; 9 nucleotides agree with TRBD2. CDR1 and CDR2 (germline): LGHNA, YSLEER. This CDR3 region has 18 residues. V shed 0 bases and J 2 bases; nucleotides not matched to a gene: 9. As DNA, the CDR3 is TGCGCCAGCAGCCAAGAGTTGACGAGCGGGGGGTTCACAGATACGCAGTATTTT. Residues: CASSQELTSGGFTDTQYF.

This chain links TRBV11-3 with TRBJ2-7, with 8 bases that match TRBD2. Germline V CDR1 and CDR2: SGHNT, YENEEA. CDR3 length equals 15 residues. V lost 5 bases and J lost 3; bases outside the gene matches: 9. The CDR3 loop is CASSPPGLEGYEQYF. In DNA form, the CDR3 reads TGTGCCAGCAGCCCCCCGGGACTAGAGGGCTACGAGCAGTACTTC.

The chain has TRBV2 and TRBJ2-6; D is perhaps TRBD1 (5 bases). The ends were cut back, 7 bases at V and 1 base at J, with 11 bases in the middle. This CDR3 contains 15 residues. Germline-derived CDR1 and CDR2 are SNHLY and FYNNEI. CDR3 amino acids: CASMNGASGANVLTF. The CDR3, as DNA: TGTGCCAGCATGAATGGGGCGTCTGGGGCCAACGTCCTGACTTTC.

V usage is TRBV2 and J usage is TRBJ2-7; 9 bases fit TRBD1. This CDR3 is built from 13 residues. Germline V gene data show CDR1 as SNHLY and CDR2 as FYNNEI. With V trimmed by 6 bases and J by 6 bases, 6 bases remained unmatched. For the CDR3, the DNA is TGTGCCAGCAGCGGGACAGGGTATGGCGAGCAGTACGTC. Translating gives CASSGTGYGEQYV.

The CDR3 is CASSLPGQSYGYTF. The CDR3 DNA follows: TGTGCCAGTAGTCTACCCGGACAGTCATATGGCTACACCTTC. The rearrangement uses TRBV19 and TRBJ1-2; D perhaps matches TRBD1 (6 bases). Germline V gene lookup returns CDR1 LNHDA and CDR2 SQIVND (reference sequence). The CDR3 has 14 residues. V gave up 5 bases and J gave up 5 bases, with 15 bases separating them.

The chain carries TRBV6-5 and TRBJ1-6; D perhaps matches TRBD1 (5 bases). There are 15 residues in the CDR3. V was shortened by 2 bases and J by 6 bases, with 11 bases between the two germline ends. CDR1 is MNHEY and CDR2 is SVGAGI in the germline V gene. The CDR3 spells CASSYDSGPNSPLHF. For the CDR3, the DNA is TGTGCCAGCAGTTACGATTCAGGGCCTAATTCACCCCTCCACTTT.

This chain uses TRBV10-1 with TRBJ1-2; 9 bases agree with TRBD1. CDR3 length equals 14 residues. Germline assignment: CDR1 WNHNN and CDR2 SYGVQD (reference sequence). The ends lost 6 bases at V and 7 bases at J; junction bases unmatched: 9. CDR3 residues: CASSEQPDRGGYTF. CDR3 in DNA: TGCGCCAGCAGCGAACAACCGGACAGGGGTGGCTACACCTTC.

The chain has TRBV6-5 and TRBJ1-1; 7 bases line up with TRBD1. The V segment lost 0 bases and the J segment 3 bases; nucleotides outside the gene matches: 1. Germline CDR1 reads MNHEY; CDR2 reads SVGAGI. The CDR3 contains 14 residues. CDR3: CASSYSTGDTEAFF. CDR3 nucleotide sequence: TGTGCCAGCAGTTACTCTACAGGGGACACTGAAGCTTTCTTT.

The chain joins TRBV19 to TRBJ1-5; a possible D gene is TRBD1 (6 bases). Germline-derived CDR1 and CDR2 are LNHDA and SQIVND (reference sequence). CDR3 length equals 14 residues. V shed 8 bases and J shed 6 bases, with 17 bases lying between them. CDR3 sequence reads: CASSKAGTTQPQHF. For the CDR3, the DNA is TGTGCCAGTTCCAAGGCAGGGACAACTCAGCCCCAGCATTTT.

This sequence joins TRBV11-2 and TRBJ2-7; the match to TRBD2 covers 9 bases. The germline V gene has CDR1 SGHAT and CDR2 FQNNGV. The CDR3 extends over 16 amino acids. V lost 5 bases and J lost 4; bases outside the gene matches: 12. As DNA, the CDR3 is TGTGCCAGCAGCCCTATCAGGCGGGAGGGCCCGTACGAGCAGTACTTC. This codes for CASSPIRREGPYEQYF.